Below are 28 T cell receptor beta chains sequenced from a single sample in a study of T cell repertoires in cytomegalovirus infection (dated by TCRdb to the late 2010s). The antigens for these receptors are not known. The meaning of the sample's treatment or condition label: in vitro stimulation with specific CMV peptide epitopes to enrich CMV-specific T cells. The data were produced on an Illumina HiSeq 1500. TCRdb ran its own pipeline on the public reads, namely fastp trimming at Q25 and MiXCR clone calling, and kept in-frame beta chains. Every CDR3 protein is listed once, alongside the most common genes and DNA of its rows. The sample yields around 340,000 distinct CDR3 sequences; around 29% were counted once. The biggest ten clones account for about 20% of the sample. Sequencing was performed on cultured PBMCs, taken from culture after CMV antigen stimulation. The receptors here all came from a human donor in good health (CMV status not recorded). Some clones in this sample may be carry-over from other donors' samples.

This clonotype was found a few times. The CDR3 region is CASTFSGESTDTQYF. The CDR3, as DNA: TGTGCCAGCACTTTCAGCGGGGAAAGCACAGATACGCAGTATTTT. This chain joins TRBV12-3 or TRBV12-4 and TRBJ2-3; 7 bases are shared with TRBD2. The junction had 7 bases not matched to a gene; V was cut back by 7 bases and J by 0 bases. CDR3 length equals 15 residues.

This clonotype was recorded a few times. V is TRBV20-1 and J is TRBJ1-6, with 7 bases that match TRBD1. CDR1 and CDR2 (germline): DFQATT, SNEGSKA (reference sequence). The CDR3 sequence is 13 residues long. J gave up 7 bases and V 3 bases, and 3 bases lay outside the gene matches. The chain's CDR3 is CSARDRLNSPLHF. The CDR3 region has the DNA TGCAGTGCTAGGGACAGGCTGAATTCACCCCTCCACTTT.

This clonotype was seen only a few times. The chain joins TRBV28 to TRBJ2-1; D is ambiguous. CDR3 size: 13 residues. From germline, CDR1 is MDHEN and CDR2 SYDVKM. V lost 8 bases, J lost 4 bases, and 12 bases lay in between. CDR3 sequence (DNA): TGTGCCAGCGCGACCTTGGAGTACAATGAGCAGTTCTTC. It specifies CASATLEYNEQFF.

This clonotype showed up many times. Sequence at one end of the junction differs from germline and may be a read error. The CDR3 coding sequence is TGTGCCAGCAGTTTAGGGTTACGATACCCTACCTTC. Protein sequence: CASSLGLRYPTF. The V and J genes are TRBV28 and TRBJ2-1; D remains ambiguous. There are 12 residues in the CDR3. Per the germline V gene, CDR1 is MDHEN and CDR2 is SYDVKM.

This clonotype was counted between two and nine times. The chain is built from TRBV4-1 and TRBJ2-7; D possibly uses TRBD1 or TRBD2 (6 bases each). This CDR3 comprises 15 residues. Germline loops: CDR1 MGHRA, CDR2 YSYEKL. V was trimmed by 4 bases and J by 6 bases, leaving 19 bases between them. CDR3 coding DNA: TGCGCCAGCAGCCGAGCCAAGTCACAGGGAGGCGAGCAGTACTTC. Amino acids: CASSRAKSQGGEQYF.

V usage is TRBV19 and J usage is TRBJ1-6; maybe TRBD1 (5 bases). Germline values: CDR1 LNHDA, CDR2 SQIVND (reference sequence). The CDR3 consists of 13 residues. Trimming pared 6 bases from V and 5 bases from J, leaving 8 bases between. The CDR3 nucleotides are TGTGCCAGTAGGACAGTCGATAATTCACCCCTCCACTTT. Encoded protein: CASRTVDNSPLHF.

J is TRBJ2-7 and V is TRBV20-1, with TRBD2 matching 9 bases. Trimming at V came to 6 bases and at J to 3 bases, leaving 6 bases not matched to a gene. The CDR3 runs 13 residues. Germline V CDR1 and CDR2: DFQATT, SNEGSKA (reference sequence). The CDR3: CSAEGTSIYEQYF. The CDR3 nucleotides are TGCAGTGCAGAGGGGACTAGCATCTACGAGCAGTACTTC.

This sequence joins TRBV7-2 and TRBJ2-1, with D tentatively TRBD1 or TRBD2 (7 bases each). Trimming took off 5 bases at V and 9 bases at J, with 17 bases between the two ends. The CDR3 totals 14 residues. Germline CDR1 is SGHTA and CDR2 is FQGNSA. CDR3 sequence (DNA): TGTGCCAGCAGCCGGGGACAGCCGGGGGGTGAGCAGTTCTTC. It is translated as CASSRGQPGGEQFF.

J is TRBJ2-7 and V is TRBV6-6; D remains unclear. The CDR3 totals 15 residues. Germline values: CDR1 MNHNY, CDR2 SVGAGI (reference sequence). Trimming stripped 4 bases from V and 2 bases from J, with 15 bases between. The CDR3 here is CASSSAAQPTYEQYF. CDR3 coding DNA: TGTGCCAGCAGTTCGGCAGCCCAACCAACCTACGAGCAGTACTTC.

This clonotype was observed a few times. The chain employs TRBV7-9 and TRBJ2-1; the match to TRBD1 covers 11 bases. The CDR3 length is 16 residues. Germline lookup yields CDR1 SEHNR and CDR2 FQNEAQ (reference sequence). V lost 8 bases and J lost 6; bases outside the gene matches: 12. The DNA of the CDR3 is TGTGCCAGCTGGGAATGGGGGACAGGGGGGCGCAATGAGCAGTTCTTC. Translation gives CASWEWGTGGRNEQFF.

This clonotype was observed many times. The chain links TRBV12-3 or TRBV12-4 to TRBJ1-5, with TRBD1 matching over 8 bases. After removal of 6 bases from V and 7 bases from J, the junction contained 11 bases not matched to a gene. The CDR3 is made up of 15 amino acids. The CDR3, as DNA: TGTGCCAGCAGACCCGGACAGGGTGGTACCCAGCCCCAGCATTTT. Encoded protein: CASRPGQGGTQPQHF.

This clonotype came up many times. CDR3 region: CASSHAQGQGNSPLHF. The CDR3 DNA reads as TGCGCCAGCAGCCATGCTCAGGGGCAGGGTAATTCACCCCTCCACTTT. V and J are TRBV4-1 and TRBJ1-6; D possibly corresponds to TRBD1 (6 bases). Trimming removed 3 bases at V and 6 bases at J, with 15 bases between. The CDR3 is 16 residues long. CDR1 is MGHRA and CDR2 is YSYEKL in the germline V gene.

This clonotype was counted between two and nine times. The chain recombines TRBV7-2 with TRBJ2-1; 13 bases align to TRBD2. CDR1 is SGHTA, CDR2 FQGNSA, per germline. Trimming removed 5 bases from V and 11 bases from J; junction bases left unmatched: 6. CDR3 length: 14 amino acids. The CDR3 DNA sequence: TGTGCCAGCAGCCCAGGACTAGCGGGGGCGAAGCAGTTCTTC. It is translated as CASSPGLAGAKQFF.

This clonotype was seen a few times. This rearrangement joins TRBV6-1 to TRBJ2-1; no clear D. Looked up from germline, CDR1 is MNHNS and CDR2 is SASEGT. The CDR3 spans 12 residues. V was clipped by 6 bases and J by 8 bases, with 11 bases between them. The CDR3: CASSRTHDEQFF. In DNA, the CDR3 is TGTGCCAGCAGCCGTACGCATGATGAGCAGTTCTTC.

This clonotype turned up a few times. CDR3 sequence reads: CASSRDRVNTIYF. CDR3 DNA sequence: TGTGCCAGCAGTCGGGACAGGGTTAACACCATATATTTT. This chain uses TRBV28 with TRBJ1-3, with 9 bases fitting TRBD1. V lost 5 bases, J lost 7 bases, and 3 bases stayed unmatched. This CDR3 spans 13 amino acids. Germline CDR1 is MDHEN and CDR2 is SYDVKM.

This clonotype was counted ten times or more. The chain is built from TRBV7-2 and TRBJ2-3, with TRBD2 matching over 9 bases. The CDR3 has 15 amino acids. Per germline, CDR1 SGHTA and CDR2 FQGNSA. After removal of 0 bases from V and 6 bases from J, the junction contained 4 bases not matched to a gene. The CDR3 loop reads CASSLAGLADDTQYF. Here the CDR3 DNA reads TGTGCCAGCAGCTTAGCGGGACTAGCTGACGATACGCAGTATTTT.

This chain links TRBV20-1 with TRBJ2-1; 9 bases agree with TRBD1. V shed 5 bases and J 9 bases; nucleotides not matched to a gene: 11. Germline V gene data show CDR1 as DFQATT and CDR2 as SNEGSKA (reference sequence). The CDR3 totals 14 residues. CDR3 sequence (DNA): TGCAGTGCTCTCCCGGGACAGGGAAAGGTTGAGCAGTTCTTC. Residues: CSALPGQGKVEQFF.

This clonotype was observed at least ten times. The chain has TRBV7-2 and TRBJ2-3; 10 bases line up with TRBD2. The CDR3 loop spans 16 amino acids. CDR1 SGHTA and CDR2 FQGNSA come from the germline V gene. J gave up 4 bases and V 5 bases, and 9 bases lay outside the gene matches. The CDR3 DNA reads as TGTGCCAGCAGCCGATCTAGCGGGAGTAGGGCAGATACGCAGTATTTT. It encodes CASSRSSGSRADTQYF.

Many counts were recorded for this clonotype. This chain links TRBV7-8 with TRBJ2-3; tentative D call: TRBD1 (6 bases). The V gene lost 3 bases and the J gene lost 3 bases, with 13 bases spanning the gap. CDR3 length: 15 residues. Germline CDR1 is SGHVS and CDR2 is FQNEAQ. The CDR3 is CASSFPSQGTDTQYF. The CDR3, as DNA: TGTGCCAGCAGCTTCCCATCCCAGGGGACAGATACGCAGTATTTT. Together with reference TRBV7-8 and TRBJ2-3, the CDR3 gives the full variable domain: GAGVSQSPRYKVAKRGQDVALRCDPISGHVSLFWYQQALGQGPEFLTYFQNEAQLDKSGLPSDRFFAERPEGSVSTLKIQRTQQEDSAVYLCASSFPSQGTDTQYFGPGTRLTVL.

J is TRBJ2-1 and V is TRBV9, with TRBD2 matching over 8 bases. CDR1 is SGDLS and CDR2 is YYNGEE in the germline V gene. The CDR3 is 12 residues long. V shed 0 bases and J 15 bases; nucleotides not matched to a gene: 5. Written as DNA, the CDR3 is TGTGCCAGCAGCGTAGATCGGGAGGGCCTGTTCTTC. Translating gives CASSVDREGLFF.

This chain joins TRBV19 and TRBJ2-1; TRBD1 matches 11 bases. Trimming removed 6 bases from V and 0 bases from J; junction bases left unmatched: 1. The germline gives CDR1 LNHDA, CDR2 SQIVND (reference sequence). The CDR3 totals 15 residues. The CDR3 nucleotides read TGTGCCAGTAGGGACAGGGGGCCCTCCTACAATGAGCAGTTCTTC. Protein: CASRDRGPSYNEQFF.

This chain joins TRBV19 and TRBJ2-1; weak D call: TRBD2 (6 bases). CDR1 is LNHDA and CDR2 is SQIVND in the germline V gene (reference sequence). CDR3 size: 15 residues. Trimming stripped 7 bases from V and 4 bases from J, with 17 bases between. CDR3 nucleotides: TGTGCCAGTAACCCTCTCGGGACTGGATACAATGAGCAGTTCTTC. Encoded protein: CASNPLGTGYNEQFF.

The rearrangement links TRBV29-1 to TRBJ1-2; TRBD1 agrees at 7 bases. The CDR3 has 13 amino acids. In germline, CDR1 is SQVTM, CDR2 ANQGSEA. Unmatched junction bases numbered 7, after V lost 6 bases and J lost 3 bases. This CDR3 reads CSVATGEDYGYTF. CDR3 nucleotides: TGCAGCGTCGCAACAGGGGAGGACTATGGCTACACCTTC.

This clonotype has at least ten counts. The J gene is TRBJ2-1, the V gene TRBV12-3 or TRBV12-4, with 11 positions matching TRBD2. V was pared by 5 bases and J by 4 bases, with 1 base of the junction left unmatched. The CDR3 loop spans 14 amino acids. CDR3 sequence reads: CASSTSGGYNEQFF. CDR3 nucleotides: TGTGCCAGCAGTACTAGCGGGGGTTACAATGAGCAGTTCTTC.

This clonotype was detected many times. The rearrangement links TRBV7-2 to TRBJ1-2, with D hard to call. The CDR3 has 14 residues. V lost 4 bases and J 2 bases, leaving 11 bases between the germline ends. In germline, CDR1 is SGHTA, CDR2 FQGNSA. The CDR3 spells CASSSDAANYGYTF. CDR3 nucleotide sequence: TGTGCCAGCAGCTCGGACGCGGCCAACTATGGCTACACCTTC.

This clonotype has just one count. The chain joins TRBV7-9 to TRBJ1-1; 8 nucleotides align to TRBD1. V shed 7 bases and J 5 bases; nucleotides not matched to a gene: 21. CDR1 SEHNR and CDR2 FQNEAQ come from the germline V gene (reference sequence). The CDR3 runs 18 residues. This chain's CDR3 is CASILSHRGQGSGTEAFF. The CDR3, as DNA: TGTGCCAGCATCCTAAGCCACCGCGGACAGGGCTCTGGTACTGAAGCTTTCTTT.

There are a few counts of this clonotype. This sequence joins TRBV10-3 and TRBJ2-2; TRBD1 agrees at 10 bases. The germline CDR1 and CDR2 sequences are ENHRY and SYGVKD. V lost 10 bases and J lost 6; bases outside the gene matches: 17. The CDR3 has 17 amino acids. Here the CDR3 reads CATRPGTGARDAGELFF. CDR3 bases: TGTGCCACACGTCCCGGGACAGGGGCCAGGGACGCCGGGGAGCTGTTTTTT.

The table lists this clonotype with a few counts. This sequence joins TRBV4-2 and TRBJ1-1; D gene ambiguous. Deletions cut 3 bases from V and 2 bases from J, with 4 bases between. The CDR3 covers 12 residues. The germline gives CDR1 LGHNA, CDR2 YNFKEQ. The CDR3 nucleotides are TGTGCCAGCAGCCAGGCAAACACTGAAGCTTTCTTT. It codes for CASSQANTEAFF.